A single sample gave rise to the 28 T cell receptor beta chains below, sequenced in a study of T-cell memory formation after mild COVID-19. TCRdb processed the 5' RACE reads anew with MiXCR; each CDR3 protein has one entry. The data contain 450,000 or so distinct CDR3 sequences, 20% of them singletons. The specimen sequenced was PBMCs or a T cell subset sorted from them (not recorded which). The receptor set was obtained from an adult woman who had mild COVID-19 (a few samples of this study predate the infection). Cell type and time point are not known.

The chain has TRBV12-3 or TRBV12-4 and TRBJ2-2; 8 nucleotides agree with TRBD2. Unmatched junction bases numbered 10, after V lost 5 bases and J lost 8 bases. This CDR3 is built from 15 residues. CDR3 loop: CASSNPAGEGGELFF. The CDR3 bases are TGTGCCAGCAGTAATCCAGCGGGGGAGGGTGGGGAGCTGTTTTTT.

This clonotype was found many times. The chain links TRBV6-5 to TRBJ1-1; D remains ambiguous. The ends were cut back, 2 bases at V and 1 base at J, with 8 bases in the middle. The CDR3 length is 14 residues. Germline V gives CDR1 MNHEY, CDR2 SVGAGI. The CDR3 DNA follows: TGTGCCAGCAGTTACGGTACAGCGAACACTGAAGCTTTCTTT. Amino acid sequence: CASSYGTANTEAFF.

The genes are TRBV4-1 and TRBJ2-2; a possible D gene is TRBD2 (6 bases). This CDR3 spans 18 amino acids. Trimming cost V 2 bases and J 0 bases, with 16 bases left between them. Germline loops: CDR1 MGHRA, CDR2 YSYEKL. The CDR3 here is CASSQRTGLFANTGELFF. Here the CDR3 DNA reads TGCGCCAGCAGCCAAAGAACAGGACTATTCGCGAACACCGGGGAGCTGTTTTTT.

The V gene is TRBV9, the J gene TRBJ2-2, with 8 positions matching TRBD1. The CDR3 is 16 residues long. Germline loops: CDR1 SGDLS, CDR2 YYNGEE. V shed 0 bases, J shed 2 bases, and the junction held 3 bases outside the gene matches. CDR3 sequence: CASSVGQGTNTGELFF. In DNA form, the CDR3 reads TGTGCCAGCAGCGTAGGACAGGGGACTAACACCGGGGAGCTGTTTTTT.

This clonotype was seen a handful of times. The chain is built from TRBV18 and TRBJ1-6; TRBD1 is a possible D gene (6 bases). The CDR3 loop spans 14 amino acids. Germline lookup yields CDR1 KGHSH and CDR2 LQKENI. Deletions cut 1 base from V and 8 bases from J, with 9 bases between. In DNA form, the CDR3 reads TGTGCCAGCTCACCACAGGGGGATCATTCACCCCTCCACTTT. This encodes CASSPQGDHSPLHF.

CDR3 in amino acids: CASRRTSVTYNEQFF. The CDR3 DNA follows: TGCGCCAGCCGCCGGACTAGCGTAACCTACAATGAGCAGTTCTTC. V usage is TRBV5-1 and J usage is TRBJ2-1, with 9 nucleotides matching TRBD2. The CDR3 is 15 residues long. V was pared by 7 bases and J by 2 bases, with 7 bases of the junction left unmatched. CDR1 and CDR2 (germline): SGHRS, YFSETQ.

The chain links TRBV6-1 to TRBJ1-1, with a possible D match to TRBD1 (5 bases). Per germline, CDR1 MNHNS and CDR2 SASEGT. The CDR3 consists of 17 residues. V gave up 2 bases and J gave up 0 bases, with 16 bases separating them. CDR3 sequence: CASSEPVGRRMNTEAFF. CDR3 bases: TGTGCCAGCAGTGAACCCGTGGGACGGAGGATGAACACTGAAGCTTTCTTT.

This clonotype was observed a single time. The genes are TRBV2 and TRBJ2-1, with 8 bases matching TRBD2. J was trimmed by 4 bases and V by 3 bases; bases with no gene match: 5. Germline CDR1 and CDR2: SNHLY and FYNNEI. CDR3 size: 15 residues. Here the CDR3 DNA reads TGTGCCAGCAGTGACATAGCGGGACCATACAATGAGCAGTTCTTC. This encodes CASSDIAGPYNEQFF.

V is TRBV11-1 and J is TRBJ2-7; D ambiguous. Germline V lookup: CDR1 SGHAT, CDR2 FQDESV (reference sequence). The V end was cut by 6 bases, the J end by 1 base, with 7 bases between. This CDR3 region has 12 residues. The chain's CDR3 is CASRNGSYEQYF. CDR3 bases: TGTGCCAGCAGAAATGGGTCCTACGAGCAGTACTTC.

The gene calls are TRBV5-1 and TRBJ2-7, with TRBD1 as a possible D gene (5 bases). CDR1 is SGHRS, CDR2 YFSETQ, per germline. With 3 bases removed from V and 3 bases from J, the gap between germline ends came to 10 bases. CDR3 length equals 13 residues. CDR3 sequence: CASSSKDIYEQYF. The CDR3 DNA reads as TGCGCCAGCAGCTCGAAGGACATCTACGAGCAGTACTTC.

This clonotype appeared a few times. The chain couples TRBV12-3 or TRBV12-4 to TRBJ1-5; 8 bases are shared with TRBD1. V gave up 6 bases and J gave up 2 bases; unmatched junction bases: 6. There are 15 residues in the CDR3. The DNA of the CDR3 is TGTGCCAGCAGAGGACAGGGTCATGGCAATCAGCCCCAGCATTTT. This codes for CASRGQGHGNQPQHF.

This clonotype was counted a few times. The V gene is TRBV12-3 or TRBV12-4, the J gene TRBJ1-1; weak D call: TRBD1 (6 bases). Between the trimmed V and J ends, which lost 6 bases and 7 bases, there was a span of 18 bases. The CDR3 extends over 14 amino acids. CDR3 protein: CASSPDSPKGEAFF. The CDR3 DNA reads TGTGCCAGCAGCCCGGACAGCCCGAAAGGTGAAGCTTTCTTT.

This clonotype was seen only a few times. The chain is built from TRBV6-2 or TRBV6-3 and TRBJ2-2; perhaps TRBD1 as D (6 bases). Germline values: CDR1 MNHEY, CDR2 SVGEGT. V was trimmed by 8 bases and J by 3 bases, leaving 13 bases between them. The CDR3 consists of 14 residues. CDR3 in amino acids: CASAQGGDTGELFF. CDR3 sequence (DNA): TGTGCCAGCGCACAAGGGGGAGACACCGGGGAGCTGTTTTTT.

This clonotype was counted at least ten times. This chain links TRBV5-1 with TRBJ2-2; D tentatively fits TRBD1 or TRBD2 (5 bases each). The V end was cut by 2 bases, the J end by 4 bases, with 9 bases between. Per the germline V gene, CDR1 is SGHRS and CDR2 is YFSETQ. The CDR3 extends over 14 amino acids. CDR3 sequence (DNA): TGCGCCAGCAGCTTTGAGGGGATCACCGGGGAGCTGTTTTTT. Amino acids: CASSFEGITGELFF.

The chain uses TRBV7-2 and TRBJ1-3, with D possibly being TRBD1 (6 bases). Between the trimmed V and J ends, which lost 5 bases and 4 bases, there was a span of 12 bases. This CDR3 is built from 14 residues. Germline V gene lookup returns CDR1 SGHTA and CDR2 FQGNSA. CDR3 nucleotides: TGTGCCAGCAGCGTAAGGGGGGGCGGAAACACCATATATTTT. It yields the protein CASSVRGGGNTIYF.

The CDR3 protein is CASPYRMETQYF. The CDR3 nucleotides read TGCGCCAGTCCTTACAGAATGGAGACCCAGTACTTC. The chain combines TRBV10-1 with TRBJ2-5; no definite D call. Germline CDR1 and CDR2: WNHNN and SYGVQD (reference sequence). V dropped 9 bases and J dropped 5 bases, with 13 bases sitting between them. This CDR3 spans 12 amino acids.

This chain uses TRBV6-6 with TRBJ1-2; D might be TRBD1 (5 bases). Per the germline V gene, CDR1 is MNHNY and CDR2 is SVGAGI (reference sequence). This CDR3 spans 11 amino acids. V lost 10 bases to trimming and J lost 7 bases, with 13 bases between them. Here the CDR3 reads CAIGTTRGYTF. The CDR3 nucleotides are TGTGCCATCGGGACGACGCGTGGCTACACCTTC.

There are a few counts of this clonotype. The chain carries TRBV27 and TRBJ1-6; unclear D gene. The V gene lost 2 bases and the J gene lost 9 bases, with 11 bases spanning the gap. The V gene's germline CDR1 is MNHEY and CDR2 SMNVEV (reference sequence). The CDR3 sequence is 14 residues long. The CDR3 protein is CASSLGRGSSPLHF. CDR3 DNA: TGTGCCAGCAGTTTAGGACGGGGATCTTCACCCCTCCACTTT.

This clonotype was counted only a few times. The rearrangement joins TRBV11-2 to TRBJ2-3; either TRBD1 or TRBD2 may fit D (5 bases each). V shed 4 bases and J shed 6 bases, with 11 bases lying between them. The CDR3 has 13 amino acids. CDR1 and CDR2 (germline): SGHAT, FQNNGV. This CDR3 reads CASSSQWGDTQYF. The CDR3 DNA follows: TGTGCCAGCAGCTCGCAGTGGGGGGATACGCAGTATTTT.

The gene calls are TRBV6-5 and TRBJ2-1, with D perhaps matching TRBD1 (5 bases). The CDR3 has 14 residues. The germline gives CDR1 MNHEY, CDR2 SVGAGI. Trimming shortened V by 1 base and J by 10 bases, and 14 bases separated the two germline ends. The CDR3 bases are TGTGCCAGCAGTTACTACTCCCTCCACAGGGAGCAGTTCTTC. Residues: CASSYYSLHREQFF.

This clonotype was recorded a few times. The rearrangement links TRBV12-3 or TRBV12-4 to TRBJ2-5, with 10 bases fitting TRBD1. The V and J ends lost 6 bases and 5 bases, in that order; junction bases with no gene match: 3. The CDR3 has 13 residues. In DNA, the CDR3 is TGTGCCAGCAGGCCGGACAGGGGGGAGACCCAGTACTTC. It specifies CASRPDRGETQYF.

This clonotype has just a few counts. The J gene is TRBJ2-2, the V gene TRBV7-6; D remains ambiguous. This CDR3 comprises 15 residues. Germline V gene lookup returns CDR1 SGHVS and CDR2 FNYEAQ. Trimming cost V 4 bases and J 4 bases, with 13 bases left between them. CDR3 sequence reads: CASSSEASGTGELFF. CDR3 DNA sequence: TGTGCCAGCAGCTCTGAGGCCTCGGGCACCGGGGAGCTGTTTTTT.

CDR3 coding DNA: TGTGCCAGTAGTGCCGCTGGGATTTTCGGCTACACCTTC. As protein: CASSAAGIFGYTF. This chain joins TRBV19 and TRBJ1-2; D is uncertain. Trimming pared 5 bases from V and 8 bases from J, leaving 15 bases between. The CDR3 has 13 residues. Germline loops: CDR1 LNHDA, CDR2 SQIVND (reference sequence).

CDR3 in amino acids: CATSRVYRDSNQPQHF. CDR3 DNA: TGTGCCACCAGCAGAGTTTACAGGGATAGCAATCAGCCCCAGCATTTT. The rearrangement links TRBV15 to TRBJ1-5, with D perhaps matching TRBD1 (6 bases). This CDR3 has 16 amino acids. With 1 base removed from V and 0 bases from J, the gap between germline ends came to 10 bases. Germline loops: CDR1 LNHNV, CDR2 YYDKDF (reference sequence).

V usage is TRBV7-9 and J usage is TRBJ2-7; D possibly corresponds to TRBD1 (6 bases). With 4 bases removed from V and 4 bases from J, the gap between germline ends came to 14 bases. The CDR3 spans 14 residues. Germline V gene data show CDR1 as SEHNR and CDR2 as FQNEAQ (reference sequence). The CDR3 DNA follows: TGTGCCAGCAGCTCCCGGGACAAGTGGTACGAGCAGTACTTC. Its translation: CASSSRDKWYEQYF.

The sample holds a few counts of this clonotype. The DNA of the CDR3 is TGCGCCAGCAGTCGCCCATCCTACGAGCAGTACTTC. Translation gives CASSRPSYEQYF. The rearrangement joins TRBV23-1 to TRBJ2-7; D is unresolved. TRBV23-1 is reported as an ORF; its role is uncertain. Trimming took off 4 bases at V and 1 base at J, with 5 bases between the two ends. There are 12 residues in the CDR3.

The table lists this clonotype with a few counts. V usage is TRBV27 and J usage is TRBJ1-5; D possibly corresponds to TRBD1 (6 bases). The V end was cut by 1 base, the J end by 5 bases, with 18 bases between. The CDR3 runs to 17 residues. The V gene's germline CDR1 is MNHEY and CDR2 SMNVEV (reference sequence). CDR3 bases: TGTGCCAGCAGTTTATATCCCGGCGGGGGCAGAGATCAGCCCCAGCATTTT. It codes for CASSLYPGGGRDQPQHF.

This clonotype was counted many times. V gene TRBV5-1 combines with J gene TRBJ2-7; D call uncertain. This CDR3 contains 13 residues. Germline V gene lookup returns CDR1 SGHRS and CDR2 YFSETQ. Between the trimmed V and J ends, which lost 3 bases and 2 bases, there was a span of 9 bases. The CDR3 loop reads CASSSGLPYEQYF. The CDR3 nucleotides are TGCGCCAGCAGCTCCGGGCTCCCCTACGAGCAGTACTTC.